This paragraph covers one TCR beta chain sequence. Its antigen is unidentified. Clones were sequenced by immunoSEQ multiplex PCR, and TCRdb holds only the in-frame ones, with some missing. The repertoire holds 150,000 to 200,000 clones, with more than 80% as singletons. This record comes from a study of T cell responses to AZD1222 COVID-19 vaccine. Study outcomes and limitations: Spike-specific TCR breadth and depth both grew after two AZD1222 doses. Most donors were white British and more were female, and clonal diversity was possibly underestimated.

Germline values: CDR1 LNHNV, CDR2 YYDKDF (reference sequence). The CDR3 sequence is 15 residues long. V shed 1 base and J shed 2 bases, with 9 bases lying between them. This chain joins TRBV15 and TRBJ1-5; D not certain. This receptor was identified in an adult who received the MenACWY meningococcal vaccine as a control. This sample comprised peripheral blood, obtained 28 days after the second dose of the MenACWY control vaccine. CDR3 loop: CATSRARVGNQPQHF. DNA of the CDR3: TGTGCCACCAGCAGAGCCCGGGTGGGCAATCAGCCCCAGCATTTT.